Listed here are 22 T cell receptor beta chains from one sample, sequenced in a study of T cells in Graves' hyperthyroidism and ophthalmopathy (dated by TCRdb to 2018 to 2020). The library was generated by multiplex PCR. Data came from an Illumina HiSeq 2000. TCR beta CDR3 regions were amplified from RNA transcripts. A first-round RT-PCR of the TCR CDR3 used the HTBI primer set with the Qiagen OneStep RT-PCR kit. TCRdb trimmed the raw reads at Q25, called clones with MiXCR and kept productive beta chains. Identical CDR3 proteins give one entry, which carries the most common genes and DNA. This sample holds hundreds of thousands of distinct CDR3 sequences; about 20% were observed only once. The leading ten clones occupy roughly a third of the sample. Sequencing used blood. Source of these receptors: a man aged 30 to 39 with Graves' ophthalmopathy.

This clonotype came up a few times. This rearrangement joins TRBV3-1 to TRBJ1-2; 7 positions agree with TRBD1. J gave up 4 bases and V 6 bases, and 11 bases lay outside the gene matches. In germline, CDR1 is LGHDT, CDR2 YNNKEL (reference sequence). The CDR3 is 15 amino acids. The CDR3 DNA reads TGTGCCAGCAGTGACCCGGGACAGAATCTCTATGGCTACACCTTC. Encoded protein: CASSDPGQNLYGYTF.

This clonotype was observed a handful of times. This sequence joins TRBV24-1 and TRBJ2-5; D perhaps matches TRBD2 (5 bases). Germline-derived CDR1 and CDR2 are KGHDR and SFDVKD. V was pared by 2 bases and J by 2 bases, with 11 bases between. The CDR3 covers 15 residues. The CDR3 loop is CATSDSRPGQETQYF. The CDR3 DNA sequence: TGTGCCACCAGTGATTCTCGTCCGGGGCAAGAGACCCAGTACTTC.

This clonotype was observed a handful of times. V is TRBV20-1 and J is TRBJ2-2; 11 bases are a match to TRBD2. Germline V lookup: CDR1 DFQATT, CDR2 SNEGSKA (reference sequence). J was trimmed by 3 bases and V by 5 bases; bases with no gene match: 11. CDR3 length equals 17 residues. In DNA, the CDR3 is TGCAGTGCTCCCCCTCCGTTGGGACTAGCGGACACCGGGGAGCTGTTTTTT. Protein product: CSAPPPLGLADTGELFF.

This clonotype was detected many times. V and J are TRBV7-2 and TRBJ1-3, with D perhaps TRBD1 (6 bases). Trimming stripped 5 bases from V and 4 bases from J, with 9 bases between. The germline V gene has CDR1 SGHTA and CDR2 FQGNSA. This CDR3 region has 13 residues. DNA for the CDR3: TGTGCCAGCAGCCAGGGGACAGGAAACACCATATATTTT. Translating gives CASSQGTGNTIYF.

This clonotype was seen many times. This chain connects TRBV11-2 to TRBJ2-7; possible D gene TRBD1, 6 bases. The ends were cut back, 5 bases at V and 1 base at J, with 21 bases in the middle. The germline V gene has CDR1 SGHAT and CDR2 FQNNGV. The CDR3 runs to 17 residues. CDR3 in amino acids: CASSPARGQFYSYEQYF. Written as DNA, the CDR3 is TGTGCCAGCAGCCCCGCTAGAGGACAGTTTTATTCCTACGAGCAGTACTTC.

This clonotype was observed at least ten times. The chain is built from TRBV2 and TRBJ1-5, with D possibly matching TRBD1 (5 bases). Trimming took 8 bases from V and 3 from J, leaving 11 bases between them. This CDR3 has 13 residues. The germline V gene encodes CDR1 SNHLY and CDR2 FYNNEI. CDR3 amino acids: CASGGPLNQPQHF. CDR3 sequence (DNA): TGTGCCAGCGGGGGACCGCTCAATCAGCCCCAGCATTTT.

There are a few counts of this clonotype. The chain uses TRBV29-1 and TRBJ1-1; D is undetermined. Germline V CDR1 and CDR2: SQVTM, ANQGSEA. The length of the CDR3 is 10 residues. Trimming took 8 bases from V and 0 from J, leaving 4 bases between them. Here the CDR3 reads CSFLNTEAFF. The CDR3 DNA reads as TGCAGCTTTTTGAACACTGAAGCTTTCTTT.

V is TRBV20-1 and J is TRBJ2-5; D gene uncertain. This CDR3 region has 12 residues. CDR1 and CDR2 (germline): DFQATT, SNEGSKA (reference sequence). V gave up 1 base and J gave up 2 bases, with 5 bases separating them. CDR3 DNA sequence: TGCAGTGCTAGAGGGAAACAAGAGACCCAGTACTTC. Its translation is CSARGKQETQYF.

There are many counts of this clonotype. The J gene is TRBJ1-5, the V gene TRBV28, with TRBD1 matching over 8 bases. Germline V gene lookup returns CDR1 MDHEN and CDR2 SYDVKM. The CDR3 length is 17 residues. Losses at the gene ends were 6 bases for V and 5 bases for J; bases not matched to a gene: 15. CDR3 DNA sequence: TGTGCCAGCAGCACAAGTTATGTGGACAGGGCCCATCAGCCCCAGCATTTT. Its protein product is CASSTSYVDRAHQPQHF.

This clonotype was picked up a small number of times. The chain recombines TRBV28 with TRBJ1-1, with 9 bases aligning to TRBD1. Germline CDR1 is MDHEN and CDR2 is SYDVKM. J was trimmed by 3 bases and V by 5 bases; bases with no gene match: 7. This CDR3 is 15 amino acids long. DNA of the CDR3: TGTGCCAGCAGTCCGACGGACAGGGGAGACACTGAAGCTTTCTTT. Translating it yields CASSPTDRGDTEAFF.

This chain joins TRBV11-2 and TRBJ1-6; D not resolved. Germline values: CDR1 SGHAT, CDR2 FQNNGV. Trimming took off 1 base at V and 3 bases at J, with 10 bases between the two ends. The CDR3 loop spans 16 amino acids. CDR3 coding DNA: TGTGCCAGCAGCTTAGCTACAGCCGTCTATAATTCACCCCTCCACTTT. Amino acid sequence: CASSLATAVYNSPLHF.

The sample holds a few counts of this clonotype. The chain carries TRBV12-3 or TRBV12-4 and TRBJ1-1, with D unresolved. The V gene lost 5 bases and the J gene lost 1 base, with 14 bases spanning the gap. The CDR3 runs to 15 residues. The CDR3 sequence is CASSTDSAGNTEAFF. DNA of the CDR3: TGTGCCAGCAGTACAGACTCCGCCGGGAACACTGAAGCTTTCTTT.

The V and J genes are TRBV5-6 and TRBJ2-6; TRBD1 matches 10 bases. This CDR3 has 17 amino acids. Germline V gives CDR1 SGHDT, CDR2 YYEEEE. With V trimmed by 2 bases and J by 4 bases, 6 bases remained unmatched. CDR3 region: CASSFRQGAFGANVLTF. In DNA form, the CDR3 reads TGTGCCAGCAGCTTCCGACAGGGGGCGTTCGGGGCCAACGTCCTGACTTTC.

V and J are TRBV2 and TRBJ2-3; D remains ambiguous. Germline loops: CDR1 SNHLY, CDR2 FYNNEI. The CDR3 totals 15 residues. V shed 3 bases and J shed 0 bases, with 10 bases lying between them. CDR3 region: CASSDIRVSTDTQYF. The CDR3 DNA follows: TGTGCCAGCAGTGATATTAGGGTCAGCACAGATACGCAGTATTTT.

This chain links TRBV27 with TRBJ1-2, with D unresolved. With 8 bases removed from V and 4 bases from J, the gap between germline ends came to 14 bases. This CDR3 is built from 13 residues. The germline V gene has CDR1 MNHEY and CDR2 SMNVEV (reference sequence). Written as DNA, the CDR3 is TGTGCCAGCGGCCTCGGGTATGGCTATGGCTACACCTTC. Amino acids: CASGLGYGYGYTF.

This clonotype occurred a few times. The chain joins TRBV6-1 to TRBJ2-1, with D perhaps TRBD1 (5 bases). Germline V gene data show CDR1 as MNHNS and CDR2 as SASEGT. The V gene lost 2 bases and the J gene lost 2 bases, with 10 bases spanning the gap. The CDR3 runs 15 residues. CDR3 coding DNA: TGTGCCAGCAGTGAACATCAGGGTGCCTACAATGAGCAGTTCTTC. Translation: CASSEHQGAYNEQFF.

This clonotype was detected ten times or more. The CDR3 bases are TGTGCCAGCAGCTTAGTCCTAGCGGACTCCTACGAGCAGTACTTC. Its translation: CASSLVLADSYEQYF. This sequence joins TRBV11-2 and TRBJ2-7; 7 nucleotides agree with TRBD2. The CDR3 extends over 15 amino acids. Looked up from germline, CDR1 is SGHAT and CDR2 is FQNNGV. V shed 1 base and J 0 bases; nucleotides not matched to a gene: 3.

The chain is built from TRBV28 and TRBJ2-3; D possibly corresponds to TRBD2 (6 bases). Between the trimmed V and J ends, which lost 8 bases and 4 bases, there was a span of 13 bases. Germline CDR1 MDHEN, CDR2 SYDVKM. The CDR3 extends over 13 amino acids. The CDR3 here is CASVMVAADTQYF. CDR3 DNA: TGTGCCAGCGTTATGGTAGCGGCAGATACGCAGTATTTT.

This clonotype was seen more than once but under ten times. This chain connects TRBV12-3 or TRBV12-4 to TRBJ2-7, with D perhaps matching TRBD2 (6 bases). With 7 bases removed from V and 1 base from J, the gap between germline ends came to 20 bases. The CDR3 runs to 16 residues. CDR3 region: CASTPWGLGGSYEQYF. DNA for the CDR3: TGTGCCAGCACCCCCTGGGGACTCGGAGGGTCCTACGAGCAGTACTTC.

This clonotype was observed a handful of times. The genes are TRBV7-9 and TRBJ2-4; 8 bases fit TRBD1. Germline CDR1 reads SEHNR; CDR2 reads FQNEAQ (reference sequence). V shed 5 bases, J shed 1 base, and the junction held 7 bases outside the gene matches. CDR3 size: 16 residues. The CDR3 DNA follows: TGTGCCAGCAGCGTCGGACAGGGTAACGCCAAAAACATTCAGTACTTC. This encodes CASSVGQGNAKNIQYF.

Remarks on this clonotype: Possible read error: a much larger clone is one base away. In DNA form, the CDR3 reads TGTGCCAGCAGCGTACGGAGACAGGGGGCTAGTGGCTACACCTTC. Its translation is CASSVRRQGASGYTF. V gene TRBV11-2 combines with J gene TRBJ1-2, with 10 bases aligning to TRBD1. There are 15 residues in the CDR3. Germline CDR1 SGHAT, CDR2 FQNNGV. After removal of 5 bases from V and 7 bases from J, the junction contained 10 bases not matched to a gene.

This clonotype was detected ten times or more. V and J are TRBV5-5 and TRBJ2-7, with D perhaps given as TRBD1 or TRBD2 (5 bases each). The CDR3 consists of 14 residues. Germline V gives CDR1 SGHKS, CDR2 YYEKEE (reference sequence). V was trimmed by 4 bases and J by 2 bases, leaving 13 bases between them. As DNA, the CDR3 is TGTGCCAGCAGCATCGGGACGGGAACCTACGAGCAGTACTTC. Its translation is CASSIGTGTYEQYF.